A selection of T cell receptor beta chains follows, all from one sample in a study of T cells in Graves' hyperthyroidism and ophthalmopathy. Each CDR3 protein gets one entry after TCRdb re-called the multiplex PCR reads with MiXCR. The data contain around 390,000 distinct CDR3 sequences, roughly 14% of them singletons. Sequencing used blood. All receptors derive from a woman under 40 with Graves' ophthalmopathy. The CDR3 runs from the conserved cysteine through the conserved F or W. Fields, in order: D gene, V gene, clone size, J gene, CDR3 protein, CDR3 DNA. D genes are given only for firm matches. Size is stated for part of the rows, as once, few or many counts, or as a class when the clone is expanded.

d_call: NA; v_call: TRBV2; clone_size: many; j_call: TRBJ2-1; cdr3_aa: CASSHDVLPKSYNEQFF; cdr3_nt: TGTGCCAGCAGTCACGACGTACTACCTAAATCCTACAATGAGCAGTTCTTC
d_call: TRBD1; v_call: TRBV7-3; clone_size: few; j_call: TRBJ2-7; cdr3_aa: CASSLMGRGPYEQYF; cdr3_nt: TGTGCCAGCAGCTTAATGGGCAGGGGGCCCTACGAGCAGTACTTC
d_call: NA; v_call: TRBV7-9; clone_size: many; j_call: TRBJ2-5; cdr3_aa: CASSSRQSRGETQYF; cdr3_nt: TGTGCCAGCAGCTCTCGACAGTCGAGAGGGGAGACCCAGTACTTC
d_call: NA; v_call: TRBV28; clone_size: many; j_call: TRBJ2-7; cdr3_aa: CASSSGDGTGYEQYF; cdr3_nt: TGTGCCAGCAGCTCAGGGGACGGAACGGGCTACGAGCAGTACTTC
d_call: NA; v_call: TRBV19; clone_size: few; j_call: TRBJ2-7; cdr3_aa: CAPGGGEQYF; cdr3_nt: TGTGCTCCAGGGGGGGGCGAGCAGTACTTC
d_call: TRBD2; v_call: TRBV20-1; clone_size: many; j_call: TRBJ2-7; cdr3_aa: CSARVLAGGPVGEQYF; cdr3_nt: TGCAGTGCTAGAGTTCTAGCGGGGGGACCAGTGGGCGAGCAGTACTTC
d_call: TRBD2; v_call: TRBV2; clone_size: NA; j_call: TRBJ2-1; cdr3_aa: CATRLAVNNEQFF; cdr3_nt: TGTGCCACCAGACTAGCGGTGAACAATGAGCAGTTCTTC
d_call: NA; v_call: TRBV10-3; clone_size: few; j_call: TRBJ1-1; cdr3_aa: CAISELGGTEAFF; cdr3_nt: TGTGCCATCAGTGAGCTAGGGGGCACTGAAGCTTTCTTT
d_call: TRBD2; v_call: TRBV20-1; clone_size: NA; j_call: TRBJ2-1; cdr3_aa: CSATTSGGALNEQFF; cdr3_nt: TGCAGTGCTACGACTAGCGGGGGGGCGTTGAATGAGCAGTTCTTC
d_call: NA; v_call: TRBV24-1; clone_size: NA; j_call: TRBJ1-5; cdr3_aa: CATSDPRGGGQPQHF; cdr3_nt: TGTGCCACCAGTGACCCCCGGGGTGGCGGTCAGCCCCAGCATTTT
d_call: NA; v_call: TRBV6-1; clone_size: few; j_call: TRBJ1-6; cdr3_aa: CASTQGWVSPLHF; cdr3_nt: TGTGCCAGCACCCAAGGTTGGGTTTCACCCCTCCACTTT
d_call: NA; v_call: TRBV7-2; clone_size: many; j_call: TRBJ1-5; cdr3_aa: CASSLAGGGDSNQPQHF; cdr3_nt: TGTGCCAGCAGCTTAGCAGGGGGGGGAGATAGCAATCAGCCCCAGCATTTT
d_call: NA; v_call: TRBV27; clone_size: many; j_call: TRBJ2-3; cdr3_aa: CASSLNDRNPNTDTQYF; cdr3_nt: TGTGCCAGCAGTTTAAACGACAGGAACCCAAACACAGATACGCAGTATTTT
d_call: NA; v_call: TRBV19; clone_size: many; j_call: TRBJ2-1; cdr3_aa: CATSTGTYYNEQFF; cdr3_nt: TGTGCCACCTCTACAGGGACCTATTACAATGAGCAGTTCTTC
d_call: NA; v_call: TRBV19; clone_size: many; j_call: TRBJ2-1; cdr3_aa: CASSLEGRSYNEQFF; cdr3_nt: TGTGCCAGTAGCTTGGAGGGCAGGTCCTACAATGAGCAGTTCTTC
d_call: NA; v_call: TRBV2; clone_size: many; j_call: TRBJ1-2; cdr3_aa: CASREGVNYGYTF; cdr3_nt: TGTGCCAGCAGAGAGGGGGTTAACTATGGCTACACCTTC
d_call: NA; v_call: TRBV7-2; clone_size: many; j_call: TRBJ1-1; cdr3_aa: CASSRGAMDTEAFF; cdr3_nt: TGTGCCAGCAGCCGGGGTGCTATGGACACTGAAGCTTTCTTT
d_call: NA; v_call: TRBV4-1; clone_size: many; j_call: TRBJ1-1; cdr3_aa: CASSQGRGWVNTEAFF; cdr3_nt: TGCGCCAGCAGCCAAGGGAGGGGGTGGGTTAACACTGAAGCTTTCTTT
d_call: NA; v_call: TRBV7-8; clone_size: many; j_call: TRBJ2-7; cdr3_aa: CASSPGGQITYEQYF; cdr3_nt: TGTGCCAGCAGCCCCGGGGGACAGATCACCTACGAGCAGTACTTC
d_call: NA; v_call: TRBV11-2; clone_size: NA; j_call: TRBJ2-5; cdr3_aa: CASSSAIWDQETQYF; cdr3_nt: TGTGCCAGCAGCTCAGCCATCTGGGACCAAGAGACCCAGTACTTC
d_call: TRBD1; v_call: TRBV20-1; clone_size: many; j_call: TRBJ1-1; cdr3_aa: CSAADRRNTEAFF; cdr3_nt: TGCAGTGCGGCGGACAGGAGGAACACTGAAGCTTTCTTT
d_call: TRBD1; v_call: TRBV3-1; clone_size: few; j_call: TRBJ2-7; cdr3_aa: CASSQDRQGGFSYEQYF; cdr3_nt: TGTGCCAGCAGCCAAGATCGACAGGGGGGATTCTCCTACGAGCAGTACTTC
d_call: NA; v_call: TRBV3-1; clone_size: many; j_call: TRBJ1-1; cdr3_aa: CASSQEVNTEAFF; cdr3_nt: TGTGCCAGCAGCCAAGAGGTGAACACTGAAGCTTTCTTT
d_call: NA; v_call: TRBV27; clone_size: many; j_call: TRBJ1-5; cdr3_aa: CASSFSGAHQPQHF; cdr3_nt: TGTGCCAGCAGTTTCTCGGGGGCGCATCAGCCCCAGCATTTT
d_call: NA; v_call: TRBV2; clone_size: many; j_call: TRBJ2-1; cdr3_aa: CASSGVNEQFF; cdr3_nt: TGTGCCAGCAGCGGGGTGAATGAGCAGTTCTTC
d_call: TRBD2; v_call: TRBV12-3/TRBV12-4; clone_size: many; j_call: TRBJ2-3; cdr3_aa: CASSHPRGGARSGDTQYF; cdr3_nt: TGTGCCAGCAGTCACCCACGGGGGGGGGCCCGCTCGGGAGATACGCAGTATTTT